One sample yielded the 20 T cell receptor beta chains listed below, sequenced in a study of blood T cell repertoires in COVID-19. Data came from immunoSEQ multiplex PCR; TCRdb stores just in-frame clones and leaves some out. The table shows some 290,000 clones, with roughly 90% occurring only once. Sample: peripheral blood. The origin of the receptors is a woman in her thirties with COVID-19, enrolled during active disease.

The CDR3: CATSRETGEKAYGYTF. The CDR3 nucleotides are TGTGCCACCAGCAGAGAGACAGGGGAGAAAGCCTATGGCTACACCTTC. The rearrangement joins TRBV15 to TRBJ1-2; 8 nucleotides agree with TRBD1. The CDR3 sequence is 16 residues long. Germline CDR1 is LNHNV and CDR2 is YYDKDF (reference sequence). Trimming took 0 bases from V and 4 from J; bases not matched to a gene: 7.

The chain uses TRBV5-1 and TRBJ1-1, with 7 nucleotides matching TRBD1. Germline V gene data show CDR1 as SGHRS and CDR2 as YFSETQ. The CDR3 runs to 15 residues. V lost 1 base to trimming and J lost 6 bases; unmatched junction nucleotides: 9. DNA of the CDR3: TGCGCCAGCAGCTTGAGCCGACAGGGAGTTTCTGAAGCTTTCTTT. Protein sequence: CASSLSRQGVSEAFF.

This clone showed up just a few times. V and J are TRBV19 and TRBJ1-3; the D is unclear. Germline V lookup: CDR1 LNHDA, CDR2 SQIVND (reference sequence). This CDR3 has 15 residues. Trimming removed 3 bases from V and 0 bases from J, with 9 bases in between. CDR3 amino acids: CASSIYGSSGNTIYF. The CDR3 nucleotides are TGTGCCAGTAGTATCTACGGGAGCTCTGGAAACACCATATATTTT.

In this sample, this clone turned up many times. The chain carries TRBV5-6 and TRBJ2-7; 14 bases align to TRBD2. CDR1 is SGHDT, CDR2 YYEEEE, per germline. The trim removed 3 bases at V and 11 bases at J, leaving 4 bases unmatched. There are 13 residues in the CDR3. The CDR3 DNA reads as TGTGCCAGCAGCTATGGGACTAGCGGGAGTGAGTACTTC. Residues: CASSYGTSGSEYF.

The chain combines TRBV5-1 with TRBJ2-5; 9 nucleotides align to TRBD2. The V segment lost 0 bases and the J segment 3 bases; nucleotides outside the gene matches: 6. The CDR3 has 16 amino acids. CDR1 is SGHRS, CDR2 YFSETQ, per germline. The CDR3 is CASSLVAGGPEETQYF. As DNA, the CDR3 is TGCGCCAGCAGCTTGGTTGCGGGAGGGCCCGAAGAGACCCAGTACTTC.

This chain's CDR3 is CASSLRDSNSPLHF. CDR3 nucleotide sequence: TGTGCCAGCAGCCTTCGGGACTCTAATTCACCCCTCCACTTT. This sequence joins TRBV3-1 (or the pseudogene TRBV3-2) and TRBJ1-6; maybe TRBD1 (5 bases). The CDR3 loop spans 14 amino acids. V lost 4 bases, J lost 6 bases, and 10 bases lay in between. From germline, CDR1 is LGHDT and CDR2 YNNKEL (reference sequence).

This chain uses TRBV7-9 with TRBJ2-3; D is perhaps TRBD1 (7 bases). V lost 3 bases and J 7 bases, leaving 14 bases between the germline ends. The germline gives CDR1 SEHNR, CDR2 FQNEAQ (reference sequence). The CDR3 totals 14 residues. The CDR3 spells CASSLEGATNTQYF. The CDR3 DNA reads as TGTGCCAGCAGCTTGGAGGGGGCGACGAATACGCAGTATTTT.

This clone appeared once. The V call is TRBV5-1, the J call TRBJ2-3; tentative D call: TRBD2 (6 bases). V lost 1 base and J 2 bases, leaving 14 bases between the germline ends. The CDR3 extends over 16 amino acids. The germline gives CDR1 SGHRS, CDR2 YFSETQ. The CDR3 sequence is CASSLRLALLTDTQYF. CDR3 coding DNA: TGCGCCAGCAGCTTGAGGCTAGCGCTACTCACAGATACGCAGTATTTT.

The rearrangement uses TRBV7-6 and TRBJ1-6, with D uncertain. Germline CDR1 is SGHVS and CDR2 is FNYEAQ. Deletions cut 4 bases from V and 10 bases from J, with 11 bases between. CDR3 length equals 13 residues. CDR3 coding DNA: TGTGCCAGCAGCTGGGGAGGAGAGTCACCCCTCCACTTT. It yields the protein CASSWGGESPLHF.

The chain links TRBV5-1 to TRBJ1-1; tentatively, D is TRBD1 (6 bases). The germline CDR1 and CDR2 sequences are SGHRS and YFSETQ. The CDR3 consists of 14 residues. Trimming pared 0 bases from V and 6 bases from J, leaving 12 bases between. Written as DNA, the CDR3 is TGCGCCAGCAGCTTGGACCAGGGGAGGGCTGAAGCTTTCTTT. It yields the protein CASSLDQGRAEAFF.

This chain joins TRBV7-9 and TRBJ1-1, with 7 bases lining up with TRBD1. The CDR3 covers 15 residues. V gave up 5 bases and J gave up 5 bases; unmatched junction bases: 11. Germline CDR1 is SEHNR and CDR2 is FQNEAQ (reference sequence). The CDR3 sequence: CASSRTATGNTEAFF. The CDR3 DNA is TGTGCCAGCAGCCGAACTGCGACAGGGAATACTGAAGCTTTCTTT.

This clone was detected only once. The chain is built from TRBV7-9 and TRBJ1-4; D not resolved. Germline assignment: CDR1 SEHNR and CDR2 FQNEAQ (reference sequence). CDR3 size: 14 residues. The ends were cut back, 2 bases at V and 8 bases at J, with 12 bases in the middle. The CDR3 sequence is CASSLPSRGEKLFF. CDR3 sequence (DNA): TGTGCCAGCAGCTTACCAAGTCGGGGAGAAAAACTGTTTTTT.

The gene calls are TRBV28 and TRBJ2-3; D is possibly TRBD2 (6 bases). The CDR3 has 15 residues. V shed 5 bases and J shed 1 base, with 13 bases lying between them. The V gene's germline CDR1 is MDHEN and CDR2 SYDVKM. The CDR3 DNA follows: TGTGCCAGCAGTCTAGGGGACTCCCGCACAGATACGCAGTATTTT. This encodes CASSLGDSRTDTQYF.

This clone was counted once. This chain uses TRBV6-1 with TRBJ2-1; D remains unclear. Trimming removed 0 bases from V and 8 bases from J, with 17 bases in between. This CDR3 has 16 amino acids. The germline gives CDR1 MNHNS, CDR2 SASEGT. The CDR3 nucleotides read TGTGCCAGCAGTGAAGCTGTCGGGTCCCTGGTCTATGAGCAGTTCTTC. Amino acids: CASSEAVGSLVYEQFF.

V usage is TRBV6-1 and J usage is TRBJ2-3; D uncertain. Germline assignment: CDR1 MNHNS and CDR2 SASEGT. The CDR3 sequence is 17 residues long. Trimming cost V 2 bases and J 4 bases, with 19 bases left between them. The CDR3 spells CASSESEWLVFPDTQYF. The CDR3 nucleotides are TGTGCCAGCAGTGAAAGCGAGTGGCTAGTTTTTCCAGATACGCAGTATTTT.

Regarding this clone: Its ends do not fully match the called genes, so a read error is possible. The J gene is TRBJ1-5, the V gene TRBV2; the D gene is possibly TRBD1 (5 bases). The CDR3 runs 15 residues. Germline lookup yields CDR1 SNHLY and CDR2 FYNNEI. In nucleotides, the CDR3 is TGTGCCAGCAGCGAAGACAGCCGGAGCAATCAGCCCCAGCATTTT. Residues: CASSEDSRSNQPQHF.

This chain joins TRBV11-2 and TRBJ2-3; D may be TRBD1 (6 bases). The V gene's germline CDR1 is SGHAT and CDR2 FQNNGV. V lost 4 bases, J lost 6 bases, and 17 bases lay in between. The CDR3 covers 15 residues. CDR3 nucleotide sequence: TGTGCCAGCAGCTCAGGGGACCTTATTATTGATACGCAGTATTTT. It yields the protein CASSSGDLIIDTQYF.

CDR3 DNA sequence: TGTGCCAGCAGTGAACGCGGGGCGCGTGCTTTCTTT. Protein product: CASSERGARAFF. V gene TRBV25-1 combines with J gene TRBJ1-1; tentatively, D is TRBD1 (5 bases). The V gene lost 2 bases and the J gene lost 11 bases, with 12 bases spanning the gap. CDR1 and CDR2 from the germline V gene are MGHDK and SYGVNS. There are 12 residues in the CDR3.

This chain connects TRBV28 to TRBJ1-4, with D possibly matching TRBD1 (5 bases). Germline assignment: CDR1 MDHEN and CDR2 SYDVKM. V was clipped by 8 bases and J by 7 bases, with 17 bases between them. The CDR3 totals 14 residues. The CDR3 DNA reads TGTGCCAGCGTTCCGGGGGGATCGAGTGAAAAACTGTTTTTT. It is translated as CASVPGGSSEKLFF.

This chain joins TRBV6-5 and TRBJ2-4; maybe TRBD1 (5 bases). Deletions cut 2 bases from V and 1 base from J, with 9 bases between. The CDR3 has 15 amino acids. Per the germline V gene, CDR1 is MNHEY and CDR2 is SVGAGI. Here the CDR3 DNA reads TGTGCCAGCAGTTACGCGACAGACGCCAAAAACATTCAGTACTTC. Protein: CASSYATDAKNIQYF.